These 27 T cell receptor beta chains came from one sample sequenced in a study of cytomegalovirus exposure and HLA in healthy donors. The primer mix had 60 Vbeta and 13 Jbeta primers. The table came from immunoSEQ multiplex PCR; TCRdb's copy has only in-frame clones and leaves some out. The sample records under 90,000 clones, approximately 70% being singletons. The sequenced sample consisted of PBMCs. The receptor set was obtained from a woman aged 50 to 60 in good health and CMV-seropositive.

This sequence joins TRBV14 and TRBJ1-1; a possible D gene is TRBD1 (6 bases). Per germline, CDR1 SGHDN and CDR2 FVKESK. Trimming took 2 bases from V and 1 from J, leaving 14 bases between them. The CDR3 contains 16 residues. The CDR3: CASSQQQGLGNTEAFF. CDR3 DNA sequence: TGTGCCAGCAGCCAACAACAGGGCCTCGGGAACACTGAAGCTTTCTTT.

The V and J genes are TRBV7-2 and TRBJ1-1, with TRBD1 matching over 7 bases. This CDR3 spans 15 amino acids. Germline CDR1 and CDR2: SGHTA and FQGNSA. V was clipped by 0 bases and J by 1 base; unmatched bases: 2. Here the CDR3 reads CASSLAGQTNTEAFF. Written as DNA, the CDR3 is TGTGCCAGCAGCTTAGCGGGACAGACGAACACTGAAGCTTTCTTT.

The chain combines TRBV5-1 with TRBJ1-3; 9 positions agree with TRBD1. This CDR3 comprises 15 residues. Losses at the gene ends were 3 bases for V and 1 base for J; bases not matched to a gene: 2. CDR1 and CDR2 from the germline V gene are SGHRS and YFSETQ. The CDR3 reads CASSSDRGSGNTIYF. As DNA, the CDR3 is TGCGCCAGCAGCTCGGACAGGGGTTCTGGAAACACCATATATTTT.

V and J are TRBV28 and TRBJ1-5, with TRBD1 identical over 8 bases. Germline V gene data show CDR1 as MDHEN and CDR2 as SYDVKM. Trimming removed 6 bases from V and 5 bases from J; junction bases left unmatched: 6. This CDR3 has 14 residues. CDR3 amino acids: CASSSGTGYQPQHF. CDR3 nucleotide sequence: TGTGCCAGCAGCTCCGGGACAGGTTATCAGCCCCAGCATTTT. The complete variable domain, with remaining parts taken from reference TRBV28 and TRBJ1-5, reads DVKVTQSSRYLVKRTGEKVFLECVQDMDHENMFWYRQDPGLGLRLIYFSYDVKMKEKGDIPEGYSVSREKKERFSLILESASTNQTSMYLCASSSGTGYQPQHFGDGTRLSIL.

The chain joins TRBV5-6 to TRBJ1-1; D not certain. This CDR3 contains 12 residues. Germline loops: CDR1 SGHDT, CDR2 YYEEEE. The ends were cut back, 2 bases at V and 11 bases at J, with 13 bases in the middle. The CDR3 sequence is CASSFSSAVAFF. In nucleotides, the CDR3 is TGTGCCAGCAGCTTCTCATCAGCGGTCGCTTTCTTT.

V usage is TRBV28 and J usage is TRBJ1-5; TRBD1 is a possible D gene (5 bases). CDR1 MDHEN and CDR2 SYDVKM come from the germline V gene. The CDR3 length is 14 residues. The V end was cut by 1 base, the J end by 7 bases, with 11 bases between. CDR3 residues: CASSLFRGGQPQHF. For the CDR3, the DNA is TGTGCCAGCAGTTTATTTAGGGGTGGGCAGCCCCAGCATTTT.

The V gene is TRBV27, the J gene TRBJ1-4; TRBD1 might be the D (5 bases). The germline gives CDR1 MNHEY, CDR2 SMNVEV (reference sequence). With 10 bases removed from V and 11 bases from J, the gap between germline ends came to 26 bases. CDR3 length: 15 amino acids. The CDR3 sequence is CATGEDMGGTGKLFF. In DNA, the CDR3 is TGTGCCACCGGGGAAGATATGGGGGGGACTGGTAAACTGTTTTTT. The entire variable domain, with the rest obtained from reference TRBV27 and TRBJ1-4, is as follows: EAQVTQNPRYLITVTGKKLTVTCSQNMNHEYMSWYRQDPGLGLRQIYYSMNVEVTDKGDVPEGYKVSRKEKRNFPLILESPSPNQTSLYFCATGEDMGGTGKLFFGSGTQLSVL.

The chain uses TRBV19 and TRBJ2-7; possible D gene TRBD1, 5 bases. This CDR3 has 14 amino acids. Germline lookup yields CDR1 LNHDA and CDR2 SQIVND (reference sequence). V lost 3 bases to trimming and J lost 3 bases, with 12 bases between them. The CDR3 loop reads CASSIRTGRYEQYF. CDR3 DNA: TGTGCCAGTAGTATTCGTACAGGACGCTACGAGCAGTACTTC.

The J gene is TRBJ2-7, the V gene TRBV6-1; D possibly corresponds to TRBD2 (7 bases). The CDR3 has 14 residues. CDR1 and CDR2 (germline): MNHNS, SASEGT. V lost 3 bases, J lost 3 bases, and 12 bases lay in between. This CDR3 is CASSELGGDYEQYF. CDR3 bases: TGTGCCAGCAGTGAGCTAGGGGGGGACTACGAGCAGTACTTC.

This clone was seen repeatedly, ten times or more. CDR3 amino acids: CASSDRVGGDTQYF. The CDR3 nucleotides are TGTGCCAGCAGTGACAGGGTTGGGGGAGATACGCAGTATTTT. V usage is TRBV6-5 and J usage is TRBJ2-3, with 7 bases matching TRBD1. This CDR3 comprises 14 residues. V lost 5 bases, J lost 5 bases, and 7 bases stayed unmatched. Germline CDR1 MNHEY, CDR2 SVGAGI.

This sequence joins TRBV7-8 and TRBJ2-3, with D possibly TRBD1 on 5 matching bases. Trimming pared 5 bases from V and 1 base from J, leaving 16 bases between. This CDR3 comprises 16 residues. Germline V gene sequence: CDR1 SGHVS, CDR2 FQNEAQ. CDR3 loop: CASSRIGAGGTDTQYF. The CDR3 DNA is TGTGCCAGCAGCCGAATTGGGGCTGGCGGCACAGATACGCAGTATTTT.

The rearrangement links TRBV7-2 to TRBJ2-7; 10 nucleotides match TRBD2. In germline, CDR1 is SGHTA, CDR2 FQGNSA. J gave up 3 bases and V 1 base, and 6 bases lay outside the gene matches. This CDR3 spans 16 amino acids. The CDR3 here is CASSLDSGRDVYEQYF. CDR3 sequence (DNA): TGTGCCAGCAGCTTAGACAGCGGGAGGGATGTCTACGAGCAGTACTTC.

J is TRBJ1-1 and V is TRBV4-2; D is possibly TRBD1 (6 bases). The ends were cut back, 7 bases at V and 10 bases at J, with 25 bases in the middle. There are 15 residues in the CDR3. CDR1 is LGHNA and CDR2 is YNFKEQ in the germline V gene. The CDR3 DNA reads TGTGCCAGCATTCTCAACCATGGGGCAGGGGCCCCAGCTTTCTTT. It codes for CASILNHGAGAPAFF.

This sequence joins TRBV5-1 and TRBJ2-5, with TRBD1 identical over 8 bases. J lost 9 bases, V lost 3 bases, and 13 bases had no gene match. The V gene's germline CDR1 is SGHRS and CDR2 YFSETQ. The CDR3 consists of 15 residues. The CDR3 loop reads CASSSGDRTAGSQYF. The CDR3, as DNA: TGCGCCAGCAGCTCTGGGGACAGGACCGCGGGGTCCCAGTACTTC.

This clone was seen only a few times. The chain is built from TRBV2 and TRBJ1-3; perhaps TRBD1 as D (5 bases). Germline CDR1 reads SNHLY; CDR2 reads FYNNEI. The CDR3 runs to 15 residues. V was clipped by 3 bases and J by 0 bases, with 9 bases between them. The CDR3 bases are TGTGCCAGCAGTGATGTACAGGCCTCTGGAAACACCATATATTTT. Translated, it gives CASSDVQASGNTIYF.

The chain recombines TRBV10-2 with TRBJ1-1, with D possibly matching TRBD1 (5 bases). Germline V gene lookup returns CDR1 WSHSY and CDR2 SAAADI. CDR3 length equals 13 residues. The germline V and J ends were trimmed by 6 bases and 5 bases, with 13 bases remaining between them. CDR3 coding DNA: TGCGCCAGCAGAATGTCCGGGGGGACTGAAGCTTTCTTT. Translation: CASRMSGGTEAFF.

The chain links TRBV29-1 to TRBJ1-2; no definite D call. The CDR3 extends over 13 amino acids. Germline assignment: CDR1 SQVTM and CDR2 ANQGSEA. The V end was cut by 0 bases, the J end by 5 bases, with 10 bases between. The CDR3 sequence: CSVEDLAIYGYTF. Here the CDR3 DNA reads TGCAGCGTTGAAGATCTGGCAATATATGGCTACACCTTC.

The chain has TRBV20-1 and TRBJ2-1; D unresolved. V was pared by 1 base and J by 9 bases, with 7 bases between. The CDR3 contains 11 residues. Germline CDR1 is DFQATT and CDR2 is SNEGSKA (reference sequence). This CDR3 is CSARVVSEQFF. The CDR3 DNA is TGCAGTGCTAGAGTAGTCTCTGAGCAGTTCTTC.

The genes are TRBV10-2 and TRBJ1-4; no clear D. CDR1 and CDR2 (germline): WSHSY, SAAADI. The CDR3 spans 15 residues. The V end was cut by 2 bases, the J end by 5 bases, with 12 bases between. The chain's CDR3 is CASSEDRSGNEKLFF. Here the CDR3 DNA reads TGCGCCAGCAGTGAGGATCGCAGCGGGAATGAAAAACTGTTTTTT.

This chain uses TRBV5-4 with TRBJ1-1; a weak D match, TRBD1 (6 bases). Trimming stripped 3 bases from V and 6 bases from J, with 12 bases between. The length of the CDR3 is 13 residues. Germline assignment: CDR1 SGHNT and CDR2 YYREEE (reference sequence). Here the CDR3 DNA reads TGTGCCAGCAGCTCACAGGGTATTTCTGAAGCTTTCTTT. Translating gives CASSSQGISEAFF. The full variable domain, in which reference TRBV5-4 and TRBJ1-1 provide the parts outside the CDR3, is ETGVTQSPTHLIKTRGQQVTLRCSSQSGHNTVSWYQQALGQGPQFIFQYYREEENGRGNFPPRFSGLQFPNYSSELNVNALELDDSALYLCASSSQGISEAFFGQGTRLTVV.

Comments on this clone: At one end the junction does not follow the germline gene, possibly because of a read error. The same CDR3 arises from other DNA sequences in this sample as well. In nucleotides, the CDR3 is TGTGCTTGGAGTGTAATGTTCGAGGGTCTTAGCAATCAGCCCCAGCATTTT. Residues: CAWSVMFEGLSNQPQHF. The rearrangement links TRBV30 to TRBJ1-5; D not certain. The germline CDR1 and CDR2 sequences are GTSNPN and SVGIG (reference sequence). This CDR3 comprises 17 residues.

This chain connects TRBV7-8 to TRBJ2-1; 11 bases line up with TRBD2. The junction had 11 bases not matched to a gene; V was cut back by 5 bases and J by 8 bases. This CDR3 contains 16 residues. The germline gives CDR1 SGHVS, CDR2 FQNEAQ. CDR3 sequence: CASSKKLAGEGYEQFF. As DNA, the CDR3 is TGTGCCAGCAGCAAAAAACTAGCGGGAGAAGGGTATGAGCAGTTCTTC.

This chain links TRBV7-9 with TRBJ2-4, with D possibly TRBD2 on 7 matching bases. Per the germline V gene, CDR1 is SEHNR and CDR2 is FQNEAQ (reference sequence). The CDR3 totals 15 residues. Trimming stripped 5 bases from V and 1 base from J, with 12 bases between. CDR3 amino acids: CASSLRGGAKNIQYF. The CDR3 DNA sequence: TGTGCCAGCAGCCTGAGGGGGGGCGCCAAAAACATTCAGTACTTC.

The rearrangement uses TRBV11-2 and TRBJ2-3, with a tentative D call TRBD2 (6 bases). The CDR3 runs 15 residues. Germline V CDR1 and CDR2: SGHAT, FQNNGV. The ends were cut back, 5 bases at V and 0 bases at J, with 12 bases in the middle. CDR3 bases: TGTGCCAGCAGCCCAGTAGCGGAGAGCACAGATACGCAGTATTTT. It yields the protein CASSPVAESTDTQYF. Full variable domain (missing parts from reference TRBV11-2 and TRBJ2-3): EAGVAQSPRYKIIEKRQSVAFWCNPISGHATLYWYQQILGQGPKLLIQFQNNGVVDDSQLPKDRFSAERLKGVDSTLKIQPAKLEDSAVYLCASSPVAESTDTQYFGPGTRLTVL.

This clone was seen only once. The chain carries TRBV10-2 and TRBJ2-5; possibly TRBD2 for D (6 bases). Trimming stripped 4 bases from V and 3 bases from J, with 6 bases between. The CDR3 has 12 amino acids. CDR1 WSHSY and CDR2 SAAADI come from the germline V gene. CDR3 amino acids: CASSGGEETQYF. The CDR3 DNA is TGCGCCAGCAGTGGCGGGGAAGAGACCCAGTACTTC.

This clone ranks as medium-sized. This sequence joins TRBV7-2 and TRBJ2-7; no clear D. Germline assignment: CDR1 SGHTA and CDR2 FQGNSA. The V and J ends lost 1 base and 0 bases respectively, with 13 bases between them. The CDR3 consists of 16 residues. The DNA for the CDR3 is TGTGCCAGCAGCTTAGATGGTCGGTTTCCCTCCTACGAGCAGTACTTC. Translated, it gives CASSLDGRFPSYEQYF. Filled out from reference TRBV7-2 and TRBJ2-7, the complete variable domain reads GAGVSQSPSNKVTEKGKDVELRCDPISGHTALYWYRQSLGQGLEFLIYFQGNSAPDKSGLPSDRFSAERTGGSVSTLTIQRTQQEDSAVYLCASSLDGRFPSYEQYFGPGTRLTVT.

The CDR3 protein is CARSEGGVAGHTQYF. The DNA of the CDR3 is TGTGCCAGAAGCGAGGGTGGTGTGGCGGGCCATACGCAGTATTTT. V usage is TRBV5-3 and J usage is TRBJ2-3; the D gene is possibly TRBD2 (5 bases). TRBV5-3 is reported as an ORF; its role is uncertain. The CDR3 has 15 amino acids. Trimming cost V 4 bases and J 7 bases, with 19 bases left between them.